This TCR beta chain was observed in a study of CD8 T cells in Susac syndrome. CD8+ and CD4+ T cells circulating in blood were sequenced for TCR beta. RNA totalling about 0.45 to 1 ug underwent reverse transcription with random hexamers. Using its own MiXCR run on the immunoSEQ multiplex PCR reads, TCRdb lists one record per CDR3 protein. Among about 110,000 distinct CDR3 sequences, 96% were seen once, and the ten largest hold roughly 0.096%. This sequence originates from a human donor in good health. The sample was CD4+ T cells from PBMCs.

CDR3 protein: CASHAGTVPYEQYF. The CDR3, as DNA: TGTGCCAGCCACGCCGGGACAGTTCCCTACGAGCAGTACTTC. This chain joins TRBV6-1 and TRBJ2-7, with 7 bases that match TRBD1. The junction had 9 bases not matched to a gene; V was cut back by 8 bases and J by 2 bases. The CDR3 is 14 amino acids. Germline V lookup: CDR1 MNHNS, CDR2 SASEGT.